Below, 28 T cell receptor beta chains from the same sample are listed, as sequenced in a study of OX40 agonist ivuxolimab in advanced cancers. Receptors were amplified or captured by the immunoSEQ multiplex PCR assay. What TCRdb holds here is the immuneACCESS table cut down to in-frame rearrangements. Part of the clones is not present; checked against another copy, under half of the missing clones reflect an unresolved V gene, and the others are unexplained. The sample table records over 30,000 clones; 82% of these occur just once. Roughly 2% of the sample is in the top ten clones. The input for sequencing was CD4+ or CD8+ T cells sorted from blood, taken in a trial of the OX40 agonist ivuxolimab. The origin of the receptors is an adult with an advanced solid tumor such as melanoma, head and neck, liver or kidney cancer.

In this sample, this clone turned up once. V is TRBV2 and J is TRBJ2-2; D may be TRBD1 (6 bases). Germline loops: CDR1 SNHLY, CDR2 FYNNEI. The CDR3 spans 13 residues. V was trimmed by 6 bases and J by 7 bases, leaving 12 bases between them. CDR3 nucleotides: TGTGCCAGCAGCCCGACAGGTTTCGGGGAGCTGTTTTTT. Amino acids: CASSPTGFGELFF.

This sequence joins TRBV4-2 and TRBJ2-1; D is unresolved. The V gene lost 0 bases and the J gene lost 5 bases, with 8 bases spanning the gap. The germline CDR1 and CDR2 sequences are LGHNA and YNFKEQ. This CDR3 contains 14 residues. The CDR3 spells CASSQDELDNEQFF. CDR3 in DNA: TGTGCCAGCAGCCAAGACGAGTTGGACAATGAGCAGTTCTTC.

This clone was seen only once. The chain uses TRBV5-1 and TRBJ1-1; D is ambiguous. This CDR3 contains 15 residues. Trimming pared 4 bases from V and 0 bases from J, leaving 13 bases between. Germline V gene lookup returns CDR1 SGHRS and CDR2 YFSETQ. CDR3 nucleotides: TGCGCCAGCAGCCGGGCAGAAAGTCTGAACACTGAAGCTTTCTTT. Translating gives CASSRAESLNTEAFF.

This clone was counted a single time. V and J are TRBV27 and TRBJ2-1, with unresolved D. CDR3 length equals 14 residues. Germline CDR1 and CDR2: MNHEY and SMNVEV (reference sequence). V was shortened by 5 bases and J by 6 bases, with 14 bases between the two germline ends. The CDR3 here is CASSRPALSNEQFF. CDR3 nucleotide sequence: TGTGCCAGCAGTCGCCCGGCGTTGAGCAATGAGCAGTTCTTC.

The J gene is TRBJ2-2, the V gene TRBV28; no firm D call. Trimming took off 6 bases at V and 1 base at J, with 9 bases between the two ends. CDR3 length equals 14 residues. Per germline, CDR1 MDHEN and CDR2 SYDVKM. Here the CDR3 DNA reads TGTGCCAGCAGGTCAGGCGGGAACACCGGGGAGCTGTTTTTT. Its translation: CASRSGGNTGELFF.

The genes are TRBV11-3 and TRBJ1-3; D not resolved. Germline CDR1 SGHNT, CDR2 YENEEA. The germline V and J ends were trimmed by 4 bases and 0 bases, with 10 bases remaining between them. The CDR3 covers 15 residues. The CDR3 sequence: CASSSDGSSGNTIYF. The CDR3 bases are TGTGCCAGCAGCTCGGACGGGAGCTCTGGAAACACCATATATTTT.

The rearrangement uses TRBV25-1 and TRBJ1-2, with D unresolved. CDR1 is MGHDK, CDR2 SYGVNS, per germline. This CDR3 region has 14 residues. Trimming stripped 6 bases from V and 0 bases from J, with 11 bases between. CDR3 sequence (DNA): TGTGCCAGCAGCCTACGGGGAGCTAACTATGGCTACACCTTC. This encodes CASSLRGANYGYTF.

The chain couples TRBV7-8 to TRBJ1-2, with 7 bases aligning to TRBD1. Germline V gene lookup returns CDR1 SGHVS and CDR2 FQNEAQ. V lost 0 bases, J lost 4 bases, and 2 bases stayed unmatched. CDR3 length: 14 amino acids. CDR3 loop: CASSLAGQTYGYTF. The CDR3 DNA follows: TGTGCCAGCAGCTTAGCGGGACAGACCTATGGCTACACCTTC.

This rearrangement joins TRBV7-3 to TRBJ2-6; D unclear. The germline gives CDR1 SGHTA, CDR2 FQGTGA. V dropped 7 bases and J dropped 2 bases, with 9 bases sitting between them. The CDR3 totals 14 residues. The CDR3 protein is CASNQWAGANVLTF. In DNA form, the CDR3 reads TGTGCCAGCAACCAGTGGGCTGGGGCCAACGTCCTGACTTTC.

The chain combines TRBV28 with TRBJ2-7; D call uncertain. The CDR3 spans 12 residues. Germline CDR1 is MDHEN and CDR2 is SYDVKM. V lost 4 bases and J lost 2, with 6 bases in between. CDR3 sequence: CASSSLPYEQYF. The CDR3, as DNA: TGTGCCAGCAGTTCCCTACCCTACGAGCAGTACTTC.

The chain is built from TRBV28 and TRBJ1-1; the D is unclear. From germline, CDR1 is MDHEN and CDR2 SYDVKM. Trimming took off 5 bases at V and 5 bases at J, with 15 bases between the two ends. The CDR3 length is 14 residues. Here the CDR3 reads CASSPGGVGTEAFF. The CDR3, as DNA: TGTGCCAGCAGTCCGGGTGGTGTGGGGACTGAAGCTTTCTTT.

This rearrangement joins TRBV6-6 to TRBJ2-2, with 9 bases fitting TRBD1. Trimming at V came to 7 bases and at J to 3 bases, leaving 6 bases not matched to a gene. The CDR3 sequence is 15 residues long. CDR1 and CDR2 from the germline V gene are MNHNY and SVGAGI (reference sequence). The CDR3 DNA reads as TGTGCCAGCACCCCGGGACAGGGCGACACCGGGGAGCTGTTTTTT. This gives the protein CASTPGQGDTGELFF.

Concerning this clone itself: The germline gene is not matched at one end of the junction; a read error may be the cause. As DNA, the CDR3 is TGTGGGGGAAGGGACAGGGGGCCCGAGAATGAGCAGTTCTTC. This translates into CGGRDRGPENEQFF. This chain joins TRBV29-1 and TRBJ2-1; 12 bases match TRBD1. Germline V gene lookup returns CDR1 SQVTM and CDR2 ANQGSEA. The CDR3 totals 14 residues.

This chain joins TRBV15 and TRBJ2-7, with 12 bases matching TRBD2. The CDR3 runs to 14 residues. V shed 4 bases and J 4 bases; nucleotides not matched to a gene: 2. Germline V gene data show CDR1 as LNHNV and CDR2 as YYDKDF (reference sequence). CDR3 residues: CATSTGTSGYEQYF. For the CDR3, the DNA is TGTGCCACCAGCACCGGGACTAGCGGGTACGAGCAGTACTTC.

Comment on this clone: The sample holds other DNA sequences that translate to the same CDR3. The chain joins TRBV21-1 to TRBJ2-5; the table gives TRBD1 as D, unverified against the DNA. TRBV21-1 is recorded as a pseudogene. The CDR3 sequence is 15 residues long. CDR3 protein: CASSRSTGVLETQYF. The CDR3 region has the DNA TGTGCCAGCAGCAGGTCGACAGGGGTATTGGAGACCCAGTACTTC.

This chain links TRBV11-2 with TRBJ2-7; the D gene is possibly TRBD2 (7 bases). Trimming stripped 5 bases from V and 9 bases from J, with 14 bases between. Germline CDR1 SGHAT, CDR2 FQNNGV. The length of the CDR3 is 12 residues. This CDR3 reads CASSLGGAVQYF. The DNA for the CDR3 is TGTGCCAGCAGCCTAGGGGGGGCTGTGCAGTACTTC.

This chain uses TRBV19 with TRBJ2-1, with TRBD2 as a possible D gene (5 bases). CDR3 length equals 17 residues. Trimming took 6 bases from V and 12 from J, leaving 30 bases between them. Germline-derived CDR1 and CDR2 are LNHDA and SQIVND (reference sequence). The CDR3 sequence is CASSPPAFASPDLRQFF. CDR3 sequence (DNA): TGTGCCAGTAGCCCCCCCGCTTTTGCTAGCCCCGATCTTCGGCAGTTCTTC.

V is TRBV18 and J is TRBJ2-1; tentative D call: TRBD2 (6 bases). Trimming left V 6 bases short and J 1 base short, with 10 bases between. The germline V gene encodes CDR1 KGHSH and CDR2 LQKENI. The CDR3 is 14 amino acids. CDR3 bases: TGTGCCAGCTCCTTGGGGGGATCCTACAATGAGCAGTTCTTC. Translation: CASSLGGSYNEQFF.

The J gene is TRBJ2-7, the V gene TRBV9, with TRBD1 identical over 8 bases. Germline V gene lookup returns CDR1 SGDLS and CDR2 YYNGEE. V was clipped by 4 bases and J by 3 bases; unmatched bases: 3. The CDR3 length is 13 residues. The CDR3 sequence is CASSPDRDYEQYF. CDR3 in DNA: TGTGCCAGCAGCCCGGACAGGGACTACGAGCAGTACTTC.

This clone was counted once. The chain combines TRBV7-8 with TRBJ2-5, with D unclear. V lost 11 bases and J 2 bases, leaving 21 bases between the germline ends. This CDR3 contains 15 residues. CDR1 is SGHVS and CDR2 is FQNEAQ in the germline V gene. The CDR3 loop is CAGSQSTTRQETQYF. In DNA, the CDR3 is TGTGCCGGGTCACAATCCACGACAAGGCAAGAGACCCAGTACTTC.

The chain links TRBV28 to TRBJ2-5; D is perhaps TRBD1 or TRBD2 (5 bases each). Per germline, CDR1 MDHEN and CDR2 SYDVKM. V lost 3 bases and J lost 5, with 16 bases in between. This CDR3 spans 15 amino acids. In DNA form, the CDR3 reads TGTGCCAGCAGTTTGGTTCGCAGGGACGGGGAGACCCAGTACTTC. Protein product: CASSLVRRDGETQYF.

This chain's CDR3 is CSVEEAAYEQYF. Written as DNA, the CDR3 is TGCAGCGTTGAAGAGGCCGCGTACGAGCAGTACTTC. V usage is TRBV29-1 and J usage is TRBJ2-7; D not resolved. This CDR3 region has 12 residues. The V and J ends lost 0 bases and 4 bases respectively, with 7 bases between them. Germline CDR1 SQVTM, CDR2 ANQGSEA.

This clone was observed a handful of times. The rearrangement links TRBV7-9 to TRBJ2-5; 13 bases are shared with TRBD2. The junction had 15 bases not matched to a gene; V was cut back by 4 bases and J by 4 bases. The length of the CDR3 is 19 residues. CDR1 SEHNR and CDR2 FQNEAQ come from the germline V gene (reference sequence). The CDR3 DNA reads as TGTGCCAGCAGCTACAGACTGGGGACTAGCGGGACTGGGGGAGAGACCCAGTACTTC. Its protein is CASSYRLGTSGTGGETQYF. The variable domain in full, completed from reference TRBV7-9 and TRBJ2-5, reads DTGVSQNPRHKITKRGQNVTFRCDPISEHNRLYWYRQTLGQGPEFLTYFQNEAQLEKSRLLSDRFSAERPKGSFSTLEIQRTEQGDSAMYLCASSYRLGTSGTGGETQYFGPGTRLLVL.

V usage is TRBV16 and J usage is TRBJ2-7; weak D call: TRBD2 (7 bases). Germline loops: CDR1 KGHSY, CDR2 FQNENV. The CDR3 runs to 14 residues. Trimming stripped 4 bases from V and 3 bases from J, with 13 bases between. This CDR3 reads CASSPRGGGYEQYF. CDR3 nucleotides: TGTGCCAGCAGCCCCCGGGGAGGGGGCTACGAGCAGTACTTC.

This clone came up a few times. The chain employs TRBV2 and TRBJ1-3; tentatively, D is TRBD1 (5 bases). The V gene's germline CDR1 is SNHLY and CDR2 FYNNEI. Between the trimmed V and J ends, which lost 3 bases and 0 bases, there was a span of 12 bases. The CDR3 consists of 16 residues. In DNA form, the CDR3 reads TGTGCCAGCAGTGAGTCAGGGTGGCCCTCTGGAAACACCATATATTTT. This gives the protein CASSESGWPSGNTIYF.

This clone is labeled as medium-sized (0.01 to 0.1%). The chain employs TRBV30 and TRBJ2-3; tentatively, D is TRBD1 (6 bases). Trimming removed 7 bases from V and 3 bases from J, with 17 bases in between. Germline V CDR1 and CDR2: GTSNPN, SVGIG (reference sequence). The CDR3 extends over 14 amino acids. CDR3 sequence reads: CASYLQGWTDTQYF. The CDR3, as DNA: TGTGCCTCCTACCTACAGGGATGGACAGATACGCAGTATTTT.

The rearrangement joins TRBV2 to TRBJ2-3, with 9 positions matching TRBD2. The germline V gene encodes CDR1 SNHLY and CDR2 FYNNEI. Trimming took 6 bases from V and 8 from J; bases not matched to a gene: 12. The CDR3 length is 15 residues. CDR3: CASRRVTSGAGTQYF. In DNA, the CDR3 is TGTGCCAGCAGACGCGTGACTAGCGGTGCGGGTACGCAGTATTTT.

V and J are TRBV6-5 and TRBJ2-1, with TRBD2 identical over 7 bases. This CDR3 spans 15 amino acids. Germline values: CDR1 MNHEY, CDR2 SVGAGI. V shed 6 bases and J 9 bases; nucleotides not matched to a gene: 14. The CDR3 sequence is CASRTQRGGSGEQFF. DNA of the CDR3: TGTGCCAGCAGGACTCAGCGGGGAGGGAGTGGTGAGCAGTTCTTC.